Below are 29 T cell receptor beta chains sequenced from a single sample in a study of shared clonotypes between healthy human individuals. Libraries were prepared by immunoSEQ multiplex PCR; TCRdb keeps only in-frame clonotypes and omits some of them. The data contain 780,000 or so clones, over 60% of them singletons. The sequenced sample consisted of memory CD4+ T cells sorted from blood. Subset noted: CD45RA-negative fraction. Source of these receptors: a woman in her twenties or thirties in good health.

This clone was seen only once. This chain connects TRBV7-8 to TRBJ1-5; D gene uncertain. The CDR3 is 16 amino acids. V was cut by 8 bases and J by 2 bases, with 19 bases left in between. Germline lookup yields CDR1 SGHVS and CDR2 FQNEAQ. The CDR3 DNA reads TGTGCCAGCGATAGAGGCAGCTTCCGAGGCAATCAGCCCCAGCATTTT. Translating it yields CASDRGSFRGNQPQHF.

The gene calls are TRBV28 and TRBJ1-5, with D perhaps matching TRBD1 (6 bases). Germline values: CDR1 MDHEN, CDR2 SYDVKM. Trimming removed 6 bases at V and 6 bases at J, with 15 bases between. CDR3 length: 14 residues. The CDR3 protein is CASSYTGTLQPQHF. CDR3 DNA: TGTGCCAGCAGCTACACAGGGACCCTTCAGCCCCAGCATTTT. Drawing the rest from reference TRBV28 and TRBJ1-5, the complete variable domain is DVKVTQSSRYLVKRTGEKVFLECVQDMDHENMFWYRQDPGLGLRLIYFSYDVKMKEKGDIPEGYSVSREKKERFSLILESASTNQTSMYLCASSYTGTLQPQHFGDGTRLSIL.

This chain links TRBV5-4 with TRBJ2-1; 14 nucleotides line up with TRBD2. V lost 4 bases, J lost 6 bases, and 6 bases stayed unmatched. The CDR3 runs to 16 residues. Germline lookup yields CDR1 SGHNT and CDR2 YYREEE (reference sequence). CDR3 in DNA: TGTGCCAGCAGCCAAGGGACTAGCGGGAGTGGCAATGAGCAGTTCTTC. It encodes CASSQGTSGSGNEQFF. The full variable domain, with the rest looked up from reference TRBV5-4 and TRBJ2-1, is ETGVTQSPTHLIKTRGQQVTLRCSSQSGHNTVSWYQQALGQGPQFIFQYYREEENGRGNFPPRFSGLQFPNYSSELNVNALELDDSALYLCASSQGTSGSGNEQFFGPGTRLTVL.

This clone appeared a few times. This chain joins TRBV6-1 and TRBJ1-1, with D perhaps TRBD1 (5 bases). There are 14 residues in the CDR3. V shed 4 bases and J shed 10 bases, with 19 bases lying between them. The germline V gene encodes CDR1 MNHNS and CDR2 SASEGT. CDR3 residues: CASSVWGRAAGAFF. CDR3 sequence (DNA): TGTGCCAGCAGTGTTTGGGGCCGGGCGGCAGGAGCTTTCTTT.

V and J are TRBV2 and TRBJ1-2, with unresolved D. V lost 4 bases to trimming and J lost 2 bases, with 8 bases between them. From germline, CDR1 is SNHLY and CDR2 FYNNEI. The CDR3 is made up of 13 amino acids. The DNA for the CDR3 is TGTGCCAGCAGTGTATTACACAACTATGGCTACACCTTC. It encodes CASSVLHNYGYTF.

This clone was counted a few times. The rearrangement links TRBV9 to TRBJ2-1; the D call may be TRBD1 or TRBD2 (5 bases each). In germline, CDR1 is SGDLS, CDR2 YYNGEE. The CDR3 is made up of 15 amino acids. The ends were cut back, 4 bases at V and 0 bases at J, with 11 bases in the middle. In nucleotides, the CDR3 is TGTGCCAGCAGCCCCGGGGCAGGCTCCTACAATGAGCAGTTCTTC. It encodes CASSPGAGSYNEQFF.

V and J are TRBV7-9 and TRBJ2-7; 8 positions agree with TRBD1. The CDR3 has 17 amino acids. Germline-derived CDR1 and CDR2 are SEHNR and FQNEAQ (reference sequence). The V segment lost 3 bases and the J segment 0 bases; nucleotides outside the gene matches: 10. This CDR3 is CASSLGGTGPLSYEQYF. Here the CDR3 DNA reads TGTGCCAGCAGCTTGGGTGGGACAGGACCTCTCTCCTACGAGCAGTACTTC.

To note about this clone: The same CDR3 can be traced to other DNA sequences in this sample. The chain combines TRBV7-2 with TRBJ1-1; D not certain. CDR3 length equals 14 residues. Germline V lookup: CDR1 SGHTA, CDR2 FQGNSA. V lost 2 bases, J lost 1 base, and 8 bases lay in between. The CDR3 reads CASSLKGKNTEAFF. As DNA, the CDR3 is TGTGCCAGCAGCTTAAAAGGGAAGAACACTGAAGCTTTCTTT.

This clone came up a few times. This rearrangement joins TRBV28 to TRBJ1-2, with TRBD1 identical over 7 bases. The CDR3 length is 13 residues. J gave up 4 bases and V 7 bases, and 6 bases lay outside the gene matches. Germline V gives CDR1 MDHEN, CDR2 SYDVKM. CDR3 DNA sequence: TGTGCCAGCATCCCAAGGACAGGCTATGGCTACACCTTC. Residues: CASIPRTGYGYTF.

This chain uses TRBV7-7 with TRBJ2-5; D ambiguous. Trimming stripped 3 bases from V and 1 base from J, with 6 bases between. Germline assignment: CDR1 SSHAT and CDR2 FNYEAQ (reference sequence). The CDR3 is made up of 13 amino acids. CDR3 DNA: TGTGCCAGCAGCTTCGATGGCCAAGAGACCCAGTACTTC. Protein: CASSFDGQETQYF. Supplemented by reference TRBV7-7 and TRBJ2-5, the full variable domain reads GAGVSQSPRYKVTKRGQDVTLRCDPISSHATLYWYQQALGQGPEFLTYFNYEAQPDKSGLPSDRFSAERPEGSISTLTIQRTEQRDSAMYRCASSFDGQETQYFGPGTRLLVL.

This clone was seen more than once but under ten times. The chain joins TRBV30 to TRBJ2-7, with 10 bases fitting TRBD1. The CDR3 runs 12 residues. V lost 7 bases to trimming and J lost 3 bases; unmatched junction nucleotides: 3. CDR1 is GTSNPN, CDR2 SVGIG, per germline (reference sequence). The CDR3 sequence: CAFRTGGYEQYF. CDR3 DNA sequence: TGTGCCTTTAGGACAGGGGGCTACGAGCAGTACTTC. The variable domain in full, completed from reference TRBV30 and TRBJ2-7, reads SQTIHQWPATLVQPVGSPLSLECTVEGTSNPNLYWYRQAAGRGLQLLFYSVGIGQISSEVPQNLSASRPQDRQFILSSKKLLLSDSGFYLCAFRTGGYEQYFGPGTRLTVT.

J is TRBJ1-2 and V is TRBV7-9; 8 bases line up with TRBD1. J lost 7 bases, V lost 7 bases, and 8 bases had no gene match. CDR1 SEHNR and CDR2 FQNEAQ come from the germline V gene (reference sequence). This CDR3 has 13 amino acids. For the CDR3, the DNA is TGTGCCAGCACCCAGACAGGGGAATTTGGCTACACCTTC. Its translation is CASTQTGEFGYTF.

V and J are TRBV5-3 and TRBJ2-2, with 8 bases identical to TRBD2. TRBV5-3 is treated as an ORF (open reading frame) with a function not yet certain. J gave up 3 bases and V 4 bases, and 8 bases lay outside the gene matches. This CDR3 contains 16 residues. The chain's CDR3 is CARSARLAFHTGELFF. The CDR3, as DNA: TGTGCCAGAAGCGCCCGACTAGCGTTTCACACCGGGGAGCTGTTTTTT.

This rearrangement joins TRBV7-2 to TRBJ1-3; D call uncertain. V was shortened by 1 base and J by 0 bases, with 4 bases between the two germline ends. This CDR3 is 14 amino acids long. Looked up from germline, CDR1 is SGHTA and CDR2 is FQGNSA. CDR3 residues: CASSLDSSGNTIYF. DNA of the CDR3: TGTGCCAGCAGCTTAGACAGCTCTGGAAACACCATATATTTT.

On this clone itself: This specimen includes other DNA sequences encoding the same CDR3. V gene TRBV7-2 combines with J gene TRBJ2-3; TRBD2 agrees at 13 bases. V lost 6 bases to trimming and J lost 4 bases; unmatched junction nucleotides: 4. CDR1 and CDR2 (germline): SGHTA, FQGNSA. The CDR3 extends over 15 amino acids. In DNA form, the CDR3 reads TGTGCCAGCAGATCAACTAGCGGGAGGGCAGATACGCAGTATTTT. It specifies CASRSTSGRADTQYF. Variable domain in full (rest from reference TRBV7-2 and TRBJ2-3): GAGVSQSPSNKVTEKGKDVELRCDPISGHTALYWYRQSLGQGLEFLIYFQGNSAPDKSGLPSDRFSAERTGGSVSTLTIQRTQQEDSAVYLCASRSTSGRADTQYFGPGTRLTVL.

This clone was picked up one time. The chain links TRBV5-1 to TRBJ2-4; 8 positions match TRBD1. This CDR3 region has 14 residues. Germline lookup yields CDR1 SGHRS and CDR2 YFSETQ. The junction had 2 bases not matched to a gene; V was cut back by 0 bases and J by 6 bases. The CDR3 nucleotides are TGCGCCAGCAGCTTGGGACAGGGGACAAACATTCAGTACTTC. Protein: CASSLGQGTNIQYF.

V gene TRBV7-8 combines with J gene TRBJ1-4, with a possible D match to TRBD1 (5 bases). V lost 5 bases and J 6 bases, leaving 13 bases between the germline ends. Looked up from germline, CDR1 is SGHVS and CDR2 is FQNEAQ. CDR3 length: 14 amino acids. CDR3 amino acids: CASSDTGGDEKLFF. Here the CDR3 DNA reads TGTGCCAGCAGCGACACTGGGGGTGATGAAAAACTGTTTTTT.

J is TRBJ2-3 and V is TRBV7-6, with D possibly TRBD2 on 6 matching bases. V was cut by 2 bases and J by 12 bases, with 33 bases left in between. CDR1 and CDR2 (germline): SGHVS, FNYEAQ. There are 19 residues in the CDR3. This CDR3 is CASSLMRQGLVQVGEVQYF. CDR3 DNA: TGTGCCAGCAGCTTAATGCGCCAAGGACTCGTGCAAGTTGGGGAGGTTCAGTATTTT.

This clone showed up just a few times. The V call is TRBV29-1, the J call TRBJ2-5; a weak D match, TRBD2 (5 bases). Germline loops: CDR1 SQVTM, CDR2 ANQGSEA. Trimming shortened V by 6 bases and J by 5 bases, and 13 bases separated the two germline ends. This CDR3 is built from 12 residues. CDR3 region: CSVGYSGETQYF. CDR3 sequence (DNA): TGCAGCGTCGGCTACAGCGGTGAGACCCAGTACTTC. The entire variable domain, with the rest obtained from reference TRBV29-1 and TRBJ2-5, is as follows: SAVISQKPSRDICQRGTSLTIQCQVDSQVTMMFWYRQQPGQSLTLIATANQGSEATYESGFVIDKFPISRPNLTFSTLTVSNMSPEDSSIYLCSVGYSGETQYFGPGTRLLVL.

The chain uses TRBV12-5 and TRBJ1-2; D might be TRBD1 (6 bases). Trimming took off 1 base at V and 7 bases at J, with 25 bases between the two ends. From germline, CDR1 is LGHNT and CDR2 FRNRAP. The CDR3 runs 18 residues. The CDR3 loop reads CASGLAHTRDITMVGYTF. The CDR3, as DNA: TGTGCTAGTGGTTTGGCCCATACACGGGACATCACTATGGTTGGCTACACCTTC. Supplemented by reference TRBV12-5 and TRBJ1-2, the full variable domain reads DARVTQTPRHKVTEMGQEVTMRCQPILGHNTVFWYRQTMMQGLELLAYFRNRAPLDDSGMPKDRFSAEMPDATLATLKIQPSEPRDSAVYFCASGLAHTRDITMVGYTFGSGTRLTVV.

The rearrangement uses TRBV21-1 and TRBJ2-7. TRBV21-1 represents a pseudogene. The CDR3 sequence is 15 residues long. The chain's CDR3 is CASSNRQGGTYEQYF. CDR3 nucleotides: TGTGCCAGCAGCAATCGGCAGGGGGGGACCTACGAGCAGTACTTC.

This clone was seen many times. CDR3: CASSLMQGANYGYTF. The CDR3 coding sequence is TGTGCCAGCAGCTTAATGCAGGGAGCTAACTATGGCTACACCTTC. The V gene is TRBV7-5, the J gene TRBJ1-2. TRBV7-5 is tagged as a pseudogene. The length of the CDR3 is 15 residues.

This clone was seen a single time. This chain joins TRBV27 and TRBJ2-6; D perhaps matches TRBD1 (6 bases). The CDR3 runs to 19 residues. V shed 3 bases and J shed 0 bases, with 18 bases lying between them. In germline, CDR1 is MNHEY, CDR2 SMNVEV (reference sequence). This CDR3 is CASSLNRALKYSGANVLTF. CDR3 DNA: TGTGCCAGCAGTTTGAACAGGGCTTTGAAGTACTCTGGGGCCAACGTCCTGACTTTC.

The genes are TRBV19 and TRBJ1-2; possibly TRBD1 for D (5 bases). The CDR3 spans 15 residues. Trimming pared 5 bases from V and 2 bases from J, leaving 15 bases between. The germline gives CDR1 LNHDA, CDR2 SQIVND (reference sequence). In DNA form, the CDR3 reads TGTGCCAGTAGTTACCGACAGCAAGGGAACTATGGCTACACCTTC. The encoded protein is CASSYRQQGNYGYTF.

This clone came up once. The V gene is TRBV5-1, the J gene TRBJ1-4, with TRBD1 identical over 7 bases. The CDR3 runs to 13 residues. The V and J ends lost 4 bases and 8 bases, in that order; junction bases with no gene match: 5. Germline loops: CDR1 SGHRS, CDR2 YFSETQ. The CDR3, as DNA: TGCGCCAGCAGCGGGACAGAAAACGAAAAACTGTTTTTT. This codes for CASSGTENEKLFF.

The count of this clone is one. The chain's CDR3 is CASSLFSGGRGETQYF. DNA of the CDR3: TGCGCCAGCAGCTTGTTTTCAGGGGGCCGAGGGGAGACCCAGTACTTC. The chain combines TRBV5-1 with TRBJ2-5, with 8 bases identical to TRBD1. Losses at the gene ends were 1 base for V and 5 bases for J; bases not matched to a gene: 10. Germline values: CDR1 SGHRS, CDR2 YFSETQ. CDR3 length: 16 amino acids. Full variable domain (remainder filled in from reference TRBV5-1 and TRBJ2-5): KAGVTQTPRYLIKTRGQQVTLSCSPISGHRSVSWYQQTPGQGLQFLFEYFSETQRNKGNFPGRFSGRQFSNSRSEMNVSTLELGDSALYLCASSLFSGGRGETQYFGPGTRLLVL.

In the case of this clone: This CDR3 is also generated by other DNA sequences in the sample. The chain combines TRBV2 with TRBJ2-2; D is unresolved. The CDR3 length is 14 residues. CDR1 is SNHLY, CDR2 FYNNEI, per germline. Trimming left V 3 bases short and J 2 bases short, with 7 bases between. CDR3 coding DNA: TGTGCCAGCAGTGAGACCGCCAACACCGGGGAGCTGTTTTTT. Translating it yields CASSETANTGELFF.

The rearrangement joins TRBV11-1 to TRBJ2-3, with 11 bases matching TRBD2. After removal of 0 bases from V and 6 bases from J, the junction contained 8 bases not matched to a gene. CDR1 and CDR2 (germline): SGHAT, FQDESV (reference sequence). The CDR3 loop spans 17 amino acids. The CDR3 sequence: CASSLALAGDSWDTQYF. CDR3 DNA: TGTGCCAGCAGCTTAGCACTAGCGGGAGATTCGTGGGATACGCAGTATTTT. The entire variable domain, with the rest obtained from reference TRBV11-1 and TRBJ2-3, is as follows: EAEVAQSPRYKITEKSQAVAFWCDPISGHATLYWYRQILGQGPELLVQFQDESVVDDSQLPKDRFSAERLKGVDSTLKIQPAELGDSAMYLCASSLALAGDSWDTQYFGPGTRLTVL.

The CDR3 loop reads CATRRRDNEKLFF. CDR3 in DNA: TGTGCCACCAGGAGAAGGGATAACGAAAAACTGTTTTTT. The chain couples TRBV15 to TRBJ1-4; D is ambiguous. V lost 6 bases to trimming and J lost 8 bases, with 13 bases between them. The CDR3 totals 13 residues. CDR1 and CDR2 (germline): LNHNV, YYDKDF (reference sequence).